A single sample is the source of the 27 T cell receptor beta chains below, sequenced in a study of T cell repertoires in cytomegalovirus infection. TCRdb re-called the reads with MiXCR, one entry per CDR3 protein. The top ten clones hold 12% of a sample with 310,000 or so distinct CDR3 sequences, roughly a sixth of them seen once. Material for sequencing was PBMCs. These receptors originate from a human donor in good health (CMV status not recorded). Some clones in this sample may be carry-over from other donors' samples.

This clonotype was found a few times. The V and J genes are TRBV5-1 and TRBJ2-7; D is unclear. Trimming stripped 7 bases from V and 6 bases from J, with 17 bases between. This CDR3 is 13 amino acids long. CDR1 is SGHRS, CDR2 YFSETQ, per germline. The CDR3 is CASSQQYSSEQYF. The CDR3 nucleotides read TGCGCCAGCTCCCAACAGTATTCAAGCGAGCAGTACTTC.

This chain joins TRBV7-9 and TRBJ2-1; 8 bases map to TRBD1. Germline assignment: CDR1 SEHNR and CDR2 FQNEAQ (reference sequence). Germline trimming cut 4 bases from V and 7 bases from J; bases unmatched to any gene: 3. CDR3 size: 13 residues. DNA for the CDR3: TGTGCCAGCAGCTGGACAGGGAGGAATGAGCAGTTCTTC. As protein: CASSWTGRNEQFF.

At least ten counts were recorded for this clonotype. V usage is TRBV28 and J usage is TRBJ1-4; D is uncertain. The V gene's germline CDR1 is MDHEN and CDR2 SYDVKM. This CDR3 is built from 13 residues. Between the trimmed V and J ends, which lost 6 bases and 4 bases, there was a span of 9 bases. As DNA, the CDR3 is TGTGCCAGCAGCTCGGACGGTAATGAAAAACTGTTTTTT. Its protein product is CASSSDGNEKLFF.

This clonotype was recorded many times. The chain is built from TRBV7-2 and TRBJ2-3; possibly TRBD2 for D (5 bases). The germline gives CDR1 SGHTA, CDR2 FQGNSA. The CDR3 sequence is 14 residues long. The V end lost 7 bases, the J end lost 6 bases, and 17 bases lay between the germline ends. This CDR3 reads CASTERTRADTQYF. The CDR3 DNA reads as TGTGCCAGCACCGAACGAACGAGGGCGGATACGCAGTATTTT.

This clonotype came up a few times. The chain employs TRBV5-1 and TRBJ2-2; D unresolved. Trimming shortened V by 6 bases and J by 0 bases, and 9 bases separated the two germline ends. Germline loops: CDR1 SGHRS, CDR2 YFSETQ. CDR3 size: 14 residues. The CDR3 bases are TGCGCCAGCACGGTGGCACCGAACACCGGGGAGCTGTTTTTT. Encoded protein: CASTVAPNTGELFF.

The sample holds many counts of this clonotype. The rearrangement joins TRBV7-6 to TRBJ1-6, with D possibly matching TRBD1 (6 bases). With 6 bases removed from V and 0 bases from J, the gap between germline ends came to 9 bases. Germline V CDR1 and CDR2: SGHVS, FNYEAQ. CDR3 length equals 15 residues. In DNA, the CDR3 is TGTGCCAGCAGTTTGGACAGCTCCTATAATTCACCCCTCCACTTT. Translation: CASSLDSSYNSPLHF.

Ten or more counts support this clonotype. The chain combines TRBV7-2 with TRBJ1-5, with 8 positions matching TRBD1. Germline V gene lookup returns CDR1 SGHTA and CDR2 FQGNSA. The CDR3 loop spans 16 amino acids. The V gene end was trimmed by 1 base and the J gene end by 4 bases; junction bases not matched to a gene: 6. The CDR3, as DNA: TGTGCCAGCAGCTTAGATCAGGGGGCGATTAATCAGCCCCAGCATTTT. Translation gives CASSLDQGAINQPQHF.

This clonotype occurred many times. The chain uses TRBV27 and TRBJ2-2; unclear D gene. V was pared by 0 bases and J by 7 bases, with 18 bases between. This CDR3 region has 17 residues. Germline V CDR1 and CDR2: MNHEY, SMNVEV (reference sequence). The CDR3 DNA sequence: TGTGCCAGCAGTTTATCAACGGCCAGCCACAGCCTCGGGGAGCTGTTTTTT. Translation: CASSLSTASHSLGELFF.

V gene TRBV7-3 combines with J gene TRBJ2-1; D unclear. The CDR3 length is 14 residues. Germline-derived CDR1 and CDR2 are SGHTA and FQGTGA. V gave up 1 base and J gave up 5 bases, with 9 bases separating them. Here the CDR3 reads CASSLNGPDNEQFF. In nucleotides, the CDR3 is TGTGCCAGCAGCTTAAATGGTCCGGACAATGAGCAGTTCTTC.

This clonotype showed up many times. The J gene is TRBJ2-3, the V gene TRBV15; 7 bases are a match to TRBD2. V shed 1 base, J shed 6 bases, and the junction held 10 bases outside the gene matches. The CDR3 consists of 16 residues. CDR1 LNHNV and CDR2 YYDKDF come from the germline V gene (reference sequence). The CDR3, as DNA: TGTGCCACCAGCAGAGCGAGTGGGACTACCACGGATACGCAGTATTTT. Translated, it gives CATSRASGTTTDTQYF. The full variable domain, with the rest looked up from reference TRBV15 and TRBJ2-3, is DAMVIQNPRYQVTQFGKPVTLSCSQTLNHNVMYWYQQKSSQAPKLLFHYYDKDFNNEADTPDNFQSRRPNTSFCFLDIRSPGLGDTAMYLCATSRASGTTTDTQYFGPGTRLTVL.

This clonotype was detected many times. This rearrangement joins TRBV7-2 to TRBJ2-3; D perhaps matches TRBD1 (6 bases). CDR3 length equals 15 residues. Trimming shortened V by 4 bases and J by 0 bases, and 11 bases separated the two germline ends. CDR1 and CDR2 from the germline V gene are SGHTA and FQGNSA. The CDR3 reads CASSSQGGSTDTQYF. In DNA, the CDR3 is TGTGCCAGCAGCTCACAAGGGGGTAGCACAGATACGCAGTATTTT.

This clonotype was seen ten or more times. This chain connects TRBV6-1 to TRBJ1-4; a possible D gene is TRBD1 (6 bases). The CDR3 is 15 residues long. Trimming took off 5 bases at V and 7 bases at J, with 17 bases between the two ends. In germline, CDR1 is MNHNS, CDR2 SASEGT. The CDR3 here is CASSPRQAGGEKLFF. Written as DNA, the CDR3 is TGTGCCAGCAGTCCCAGACAGGCAGGAGGTGAAAAACTGTTTTTT.

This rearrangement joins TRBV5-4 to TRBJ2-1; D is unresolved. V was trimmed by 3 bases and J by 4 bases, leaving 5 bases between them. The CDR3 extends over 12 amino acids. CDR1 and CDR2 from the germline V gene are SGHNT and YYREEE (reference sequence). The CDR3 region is CASSSPYNEQFF. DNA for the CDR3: TGTGCCAGCAGCTCCCCATACAATGAGCAGTTCTTC.

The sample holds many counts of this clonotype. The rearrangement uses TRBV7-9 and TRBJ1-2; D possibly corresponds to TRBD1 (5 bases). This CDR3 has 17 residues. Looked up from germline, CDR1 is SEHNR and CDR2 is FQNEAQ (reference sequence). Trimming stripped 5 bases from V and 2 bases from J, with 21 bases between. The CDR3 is CASSAPGRRSGNYGYTF. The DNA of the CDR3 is TGTGCCAGCAGCGCGCCGGGACGGAGAAGTGGGAACTATGGCTACACCTTC.

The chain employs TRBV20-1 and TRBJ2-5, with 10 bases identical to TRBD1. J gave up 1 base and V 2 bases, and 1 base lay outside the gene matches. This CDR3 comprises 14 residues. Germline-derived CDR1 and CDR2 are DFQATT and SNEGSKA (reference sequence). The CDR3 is CSARRDRGQETQYF. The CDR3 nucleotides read TGCAGTGCTAGAAGGGACAGGGGCCAAGAGACCCAGTACTTC.

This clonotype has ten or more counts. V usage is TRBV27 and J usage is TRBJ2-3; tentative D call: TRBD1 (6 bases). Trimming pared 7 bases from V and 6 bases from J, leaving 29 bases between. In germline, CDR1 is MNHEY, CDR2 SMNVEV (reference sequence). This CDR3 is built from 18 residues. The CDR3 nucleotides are TGTGCCAGCAACCTTAAACCACCGGGACAAATATTCCGCGATACGCAGTATTTT. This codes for CASNLKPPGQIFRDTQYF.

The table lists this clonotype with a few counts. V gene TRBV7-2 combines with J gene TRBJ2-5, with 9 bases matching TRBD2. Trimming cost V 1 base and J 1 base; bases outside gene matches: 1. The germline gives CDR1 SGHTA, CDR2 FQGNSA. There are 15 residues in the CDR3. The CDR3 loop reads CASSLGGLAQETQYF. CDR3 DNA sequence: TGTGCCAGCAGCTTAGGGGGACTAGCCCAAGAGACCCAGTACTTC. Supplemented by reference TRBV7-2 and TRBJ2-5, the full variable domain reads GAGVSQSPSNKVTEKGKDVELRCDPISGHTALYWYRQSLGQGLEFLIYFQGNSAPDKSGLPSDRFSAERTGGSVSTLTIQRTQQEDSAVYLCASSLGGLAQETQYFGPGTRLLVL.

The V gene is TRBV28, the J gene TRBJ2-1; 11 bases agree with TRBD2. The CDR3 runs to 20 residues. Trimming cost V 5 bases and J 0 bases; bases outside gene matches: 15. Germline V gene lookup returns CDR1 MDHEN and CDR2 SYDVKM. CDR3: CASSRLISGGAEISYNEQFF. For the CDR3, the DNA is TGTGCCAGCAGTCGACTTATTAGCGGGGGGGCCGAAATCTCCTACAATGAGCAGTTCTTC.

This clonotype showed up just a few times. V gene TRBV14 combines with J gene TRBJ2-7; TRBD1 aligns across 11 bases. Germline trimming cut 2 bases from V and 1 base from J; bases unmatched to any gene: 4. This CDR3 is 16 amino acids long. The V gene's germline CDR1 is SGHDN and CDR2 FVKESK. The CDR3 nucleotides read TGTGCCAGCAGCCAACCCGGGACAGGGGGGTCCTACGAGCAGTACTTC. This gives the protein CASSQPGTGGSYEQYF.

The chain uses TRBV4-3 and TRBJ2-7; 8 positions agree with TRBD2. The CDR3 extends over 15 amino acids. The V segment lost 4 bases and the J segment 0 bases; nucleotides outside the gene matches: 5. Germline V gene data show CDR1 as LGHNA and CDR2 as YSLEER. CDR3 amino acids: CASSPLADSSYEQYF. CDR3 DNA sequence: TGCGCCAGCAGCCCACTAGCGGACAGCTCCTACGAGCAGTACTTC.

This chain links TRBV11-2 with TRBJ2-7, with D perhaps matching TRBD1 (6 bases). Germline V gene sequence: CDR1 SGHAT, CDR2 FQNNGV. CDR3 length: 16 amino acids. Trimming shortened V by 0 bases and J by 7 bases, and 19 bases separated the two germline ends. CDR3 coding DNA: TGTGCCAGCAGCTTAGATCGGGCAGGGGTTCCTTGGGAGCAGTACTTC. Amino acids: CASSLDRAGVPWEQYF. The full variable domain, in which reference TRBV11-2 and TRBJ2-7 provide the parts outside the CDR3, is EAGVAQSPRYKIIEKRQSVAFWCNPISGHATLYWYQQILGQGPKLLIQFQNNGVVDDSQLPKDRFSAERLKGVDSTLKIQPAKLEDSAVYLCASSLDRAGVPWEQYFGPGTRLTVT.

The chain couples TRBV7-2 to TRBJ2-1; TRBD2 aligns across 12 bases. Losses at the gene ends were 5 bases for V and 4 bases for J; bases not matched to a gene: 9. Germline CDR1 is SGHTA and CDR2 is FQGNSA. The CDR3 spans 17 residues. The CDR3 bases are TGTGCCAGCAGCCAAAGACTAGCGGGGGCGACATACAATGAGCAGTTCTTC. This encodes CASSQRLAGATYNEQFF.

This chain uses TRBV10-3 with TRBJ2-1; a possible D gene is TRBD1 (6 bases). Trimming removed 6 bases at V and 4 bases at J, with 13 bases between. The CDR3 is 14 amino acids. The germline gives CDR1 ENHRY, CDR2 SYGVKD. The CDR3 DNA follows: TGTGCCATCAGGGGACAAGGGGAATACAATGAGCAGTTCTTC. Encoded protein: CAIRGQGEYNEQFF.

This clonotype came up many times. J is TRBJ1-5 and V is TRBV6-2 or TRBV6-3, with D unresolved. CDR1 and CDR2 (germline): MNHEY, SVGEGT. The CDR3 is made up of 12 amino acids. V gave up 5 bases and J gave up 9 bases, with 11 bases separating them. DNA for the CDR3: TGTGCCAGCAGTACTTGGGGAATGCCCCAGCATTTT. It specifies CASSTWGMPQHF.

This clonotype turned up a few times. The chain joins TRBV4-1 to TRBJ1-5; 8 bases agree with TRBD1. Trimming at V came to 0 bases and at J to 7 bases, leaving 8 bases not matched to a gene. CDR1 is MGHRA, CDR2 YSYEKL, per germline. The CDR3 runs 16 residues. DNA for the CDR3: TGCGCCAGCAGCCAAGAACAGACAGGGGTACGACAGCCCCAGCATTTT. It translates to CASSQEQTGVRQPQHF.

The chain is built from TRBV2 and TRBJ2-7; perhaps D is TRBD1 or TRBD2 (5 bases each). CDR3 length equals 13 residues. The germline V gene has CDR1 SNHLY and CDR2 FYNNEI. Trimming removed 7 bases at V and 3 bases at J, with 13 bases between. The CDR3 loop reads CASTRDLNYEQYF. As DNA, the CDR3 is TGTGCCAGCACCCGGGACCTCAACTACGAGCAGTACTTC. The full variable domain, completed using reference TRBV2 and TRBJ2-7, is EPEVTQTPSHQVTQMGQEVILRCVPISNHLYFYWYRQILGQKVEFLVSFYNNEISEKSEIFDDQFSVERPDGSNFTLKIRSTKLEDSAMYFCASTRDLNYEQYFGPGTRLTVT.

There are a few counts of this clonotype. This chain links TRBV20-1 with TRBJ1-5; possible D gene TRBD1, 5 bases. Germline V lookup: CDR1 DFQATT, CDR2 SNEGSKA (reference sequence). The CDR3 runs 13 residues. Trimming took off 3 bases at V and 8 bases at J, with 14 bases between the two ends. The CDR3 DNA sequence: TGCAGTGCTAGCGGGGCAGGGATCGAGCCCCAGCATTTT. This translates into CSASGAGIEPQHF.